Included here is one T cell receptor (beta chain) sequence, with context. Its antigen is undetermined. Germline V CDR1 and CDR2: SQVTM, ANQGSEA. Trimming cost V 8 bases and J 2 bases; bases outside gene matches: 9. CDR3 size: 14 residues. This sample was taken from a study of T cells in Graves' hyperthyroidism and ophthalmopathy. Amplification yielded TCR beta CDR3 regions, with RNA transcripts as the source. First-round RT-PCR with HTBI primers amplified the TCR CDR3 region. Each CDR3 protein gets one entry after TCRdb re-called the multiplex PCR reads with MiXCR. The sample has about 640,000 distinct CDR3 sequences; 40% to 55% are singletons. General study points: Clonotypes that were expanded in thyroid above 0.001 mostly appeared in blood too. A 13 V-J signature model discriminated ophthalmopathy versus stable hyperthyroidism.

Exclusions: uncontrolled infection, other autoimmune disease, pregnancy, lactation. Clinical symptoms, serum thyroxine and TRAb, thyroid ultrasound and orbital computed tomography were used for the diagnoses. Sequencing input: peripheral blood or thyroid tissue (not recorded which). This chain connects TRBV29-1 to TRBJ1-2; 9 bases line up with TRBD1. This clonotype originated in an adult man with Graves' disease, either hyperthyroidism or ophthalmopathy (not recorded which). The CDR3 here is CSHARQGENYGYTF. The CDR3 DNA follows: TGCAGCCATGCTCGACAGGGGGAAAACTATGGCTACACCTTC.